The text below deals with one T cell receptor (beta chain). The donors belonged to the roughly 130-subject validation cohort, separate from the approximately 700-subject first cohort. Clones were read by immunoSEQ multiplex PCR, and TCRdb kept only the in-frame ones, dropping some. The data contain more than 100,000 clones, about 88% of them seen just once; the ten biggest clones take up less than 1.5%. This sample is part of a study of cytomegalovirus exposure and HLA in healthy donors. Study details: Later analysis reported that the 120 validation repertoires shared the platform of the 500 to 750 first-cohort repertoires.

This CDR3 contains 15 residues. CDR1 is SGHTA and CDR2 is FQGNSA in the germline V gene. V shed 6 bases, J shed 2 bases, and the junction held 6 bases outside the gene matches. This clonotype originated in a man aged 25-40 years in good health and CMV-seronegative. The sequenced sample was PBMCs. This chain uses TRBV7-2 with TRBJ2-3, with 9 bases matching TRBD2. CDR3 amino acids: CASSRLAGSTDTQYF. The CDR3 region has the DNA TGTGCCAGCAGTCGGCTAGCGGGATCCACAGATACGCAGTATTTT.